The 18 T cell receptor beta chains presented below share a single source sample, sequenced in a study of cytomegalovirus exposure and HLA in healthy donors. 13 Jbeta primers and 60 Vbeta primers were used for the PCR. The data were produced by immunoSEQ multiplex PCR, yet TCRdb's version contains in-frame clones alone and is incomplete. The sample consists of some 150,000 clones, roughly 84% of them appearing once. Sequences were obtained from PBMCs. The receptors were sampled from a male donor in good health and CMV-seronegative.

The J gene is TRBJ2-7, the V gene TRBV2; D call uncertain. V lost 7 bases, J lost 2 bases, and 12 bases lay in between. Germline CDR1 SNHLY, CDR2 FYNNEI. CDR3 size: 13 residues. The CDR3 is CASKFSQAYEQYF. In DNA, the CDR3 is TGTGCCAGCAAATTTTCCCAGGCCTACGAGCAGTACTTC.

This clone has just a few counts. This chain's CDR3 is CAWAGVGELFF. In DNA form, the CDR3 reads TGTGCCTGGGCAGGGGTTGGGGAGCTGTTTTTT. The genes are TRBV30 and TRBJ2-2, with a possible D match to TRBD1 (6 bases). Germline loops: CDR1 GTSNPN, CDR2 SVGIG (reference sequence). The CDR3 loop spans 11 amino acids. Deletions cut 5 bases from V and 8 bases from J, with 9 bases between.

This sequence joins TRBV18 and TRBJ1-5, with D tentatively TRBD1 (5 bases). Germline-derived CDR1 and CDR2 are KGHSH and LQKENI. V was cut by 6 bases and J by 3 bases, with 15 bases left in between. The CDR3 is 15 amino acids. The CDR3 reads CASSSGRTLNQPQHF. CDR3 bases: TGTGCCAGCTCCTCAGGGCGGACCCTCAATCAGCCCCAGCATTTT.

V usage is TRBV9 and J usage is TRBJ1-3; possible D gene TRBD1, 6 bases. This CDR3 region has 17 residues. The germline V gene encodes CDR1 SGDLS and CDR2 YYNGEE. V lost 0 bases, J lost 1 base, and 14 bases lay in between. CDR3 amino acids: CASSVAGTPLSGNTIYF. The DNA of the CDR3 is TGTGCCAGCAGCGTAGCCGGGACACCCTTATCTGGAAACACCATATATTTT.

This clone was observed a few times. V usage is TRBV6-6 and J usage is TRBJ1-1; D call uncertain. Germline CDR1 MNHNY, CDR2 SVGAGI (reference sequence). The V and J ends lost 9 bases and 3 bases respectively, with 11 bases between them. CDR3 length: 12 residues. CDR3: CASTEIDTEAFF. The CDR3 nucleotides read TGTGCCAGTACCGAAATAGACACTGAAGCTTTCTTT.

This clone was seen a few times. The rearrangement joins TRBV10-3 to TRBJ1-6, with D possibly TRBD1 on 6 matching bases. The CDR3 length is 15 residues. Trimming stripped 4 bases from V and 7 bases from J, with 14 bases between. Germline V gene sequence: CDR1 ENHRY, CDR2 SYGVKD. In nucleotides, the CDR3 is TGTGCCATCAGTGGGGGGGGCCCGAGGAATTCACCCCTCCACTTT. This codes for CAISGGGPRNSPLHF.

The V call is TRBV25-1, the J call TRBJ1-4; TRBD1 agrees at 10 bases. With 3 bases clipped from V and 10 bases from J, the junction kept 8 bases outside the gene matches. From germline, CDR1 is MGHDK and CDR2 SYGVNS. The CDR3 runs to 15 residues. CDR3 amino acids: CASSENTGTGAKLFF. DNA of the CDR3: TGTGCCAGCAGTGAGAATACCGGGACAGGGGCAAAACTGTTTTTT.

The chain joins TRBV6-5 to TRBJ2-3; D gene ambiguous. This CDR3 has 16 residues. V was cut by 1 base and J by 1 base, with 12 bases left in between. The germline gives CDR1 MNHEY, CDR2 SVGAGI. Here the CDR3 reads CASSYWRSMGTDTQYF. DNA of the CDR3: TGTGCCAGCAGTTACTGGCGGAGTATGGGCACAGATACGCAGTATTTT.

The V gene is TRBV10-2, the J gene TRBJ2-7, with a weak D call TRBD1 (5 bases). V gave up 2 bases and J gave up 3 bases, with 5 bases separating them. CDR1 and CDR2 (germline): WSHSY, SAAADI. The CDR3 totals 12 residues. CDR3 in amino acids: CASSERGYEQYF. CDR3 sequence (DNA): TGCGCCAGCAGTGAGAGGGGCTACGAGCAGTACTTC.

The chain has TRBV18 and TRBJ1-1, with D possibly TRBD1 on 6 matching bases. The CDR3 covers 13 residues. Germline V lookup: CDR1 KGHSH, CDR2 LQKENI. The ends were cut back, 9 bases at V and 2 bases at J, with 13 bases in the middle. CDR3 sequence reads: CASTRDTNTEAFF. The CDR3 DNA follows: TGTGCCAGTACCCGGGACACAAACACTGAAGCTTTCTTT.

The rearrangement links TRBV12-5 to TRBJ2-1; possible D gene TRBD1, 6 bases. V dropped 6 bases and J dropped 7 bases, with 10 bases sitting between them. The germline V gene has CDR1 LGHNT and CDR2 FRNRAP. The CDR3 loop spans 12 amino acids. The CDR3: CASGVTGNEQFF. CDR3 in DNA: TGTGCTAGTGGCGTCACAGGGAATGAGCAGTTCTTC.

The rearrangement links TRBV28 to TRBJ2-1; 11 nucleotides align to TRBD2. The CDR3 is 16 amino acids. Unmatched junction bases numbered 8, after V lost 3 bases and J lost 7 bases. CDR1 is MDHEN, CDR2 SYDVKM, per germline. The CDR3 protein is CASSFSGRALGNEQFF. CDR3 bases: TGTGCCAGCAGTTTTAGCGGGAGGGCTCTTGGTAATGAGCAGTTCTTC.

The V call is TRBV7-3, the J call TRBJ2-1; 8 bases are shared with TRBD2. J lost 0 bases, V lost 2 bases, and 12 bases had no gene match. The CDR3 is 19 residues long. Germline CDR1 reads SGHTA; CDR2 reads FQGTGA. This chain's CDR3 is CASSLGVSGILNSYNEQFF. The CDR3 DNA reads as TGTGCCAGCAGCTTAGGGGTTAGCGGGATTCTGAACTCCTACAATGAGCAGTTCTTC. Combining the CDR3 with reference TRBV7-3 and TRBJ2-1 gives the whole variable domain GAGVSQTPSNKVTEKGKYVELRCDPISGHTALYWYRQSLGQGPEFLIYFQGTGAADDSGLPNDRFFAVRPEGSVSTLKIQRTERGDSAVYLCASSLGVSGILNSYNEQFFGPGTRLTVL.

Here the CDR3 reads CASSWDLAGGTYEQYF. CDR3 bases: TGTGCCAGCAGCTGGGATCTAGCGGGAGGGACCTACGAGCAGTACTTC. The chain couples TRBV7-9 to TRBJ2-7, with 12 bases matching TRBD2. The ends lost 4 bases at V and 2 bases at J; junction bases unmatched: 6. Germline assignment: CDR1 SEHNR and CDR2 FQNEAQ (reference sequence). The CDR3 loop spans 16 amino acids.

The chain couples TRBV6-5 to TRBJ2-2, with D unresolved. V lost 7 bases and J 0 bases, leaving 9 bases between the germline ends. Per germline, CDR1 MNHEY and CDR2 SVGAGI. This CDR3 has 14 amino acids. The CDR3 region has the DNA TGTGCCAGCACGCCCAGCGCGAACACCGGGGAGCTGTTTTTT. Translation: CASTPSANTGELFF.

The chain joins TRBV19 to TRBJ1-6, with a weak D call TRBD1 (5 bases). V was cut by 5 bases and J by 3 bases, with 14 bases left in between. CDR1 and CDR2 from the germline V gene are LNHDA and SQIVND (reference sequence). The CDR3 has 16 amino acids. This CDR3 is CASSSPRQLYNSPLHF. As DNA, the CDR3 is TGTGCCAGTAGTTCACCGCGACAGCTCTATAATTCACCCCTCCACTTT.

V is TRBV6-6 and J is TRBJ1-5, with D perhaps TRBD1 (5 bases). V was clipped by 4 bases and J by 6 bases, with 10 bases between them. The CDR3 has 13 residues. The germline V gene encodes CDR1 MNHNY and CDR2 SVGAGI (reference sequence). CDR3 sequence: CASSLQVVQPQHF. The CDR3 DNA reads as TGTGCCAGCAGTTTACAGGTGGTTCAGCCCCAGCATTTT.

The chain recombines TRBV27 with TRBJ2-7; TRBD1 matches at 11 bases. Germline lookup yields CDR1 MNHEY and CDR2 SMNVEV (reference sequence). CDR3 size: 13 residues. V lost 10 bases to trimming and J lost 9 bases; unmatched junction nucleotides: 11. The CDR3 DNA reads TGTGCCACGAGAACCTGGGGACAGGGGGTGCAGTACTTC. It yields the protein CATRTWGQGVQYF.